The entry below gives a single T cell receptor (beta chain) sequence along with its context. The antigen remains undetermined. The data were obtained in a study of T cells after yellow fever vaccination. Study-wide results and limits: Clonotypes shared by both compartments, CD4 and CD8, made up a small share.

MiXCR was run by TCRdb on the 5' RACE reads, yielding one entry per CDR3 protein. This table has approximately 330,000 distinct CDR3 sequences, around an eighth appearing once. CDR1 and CDR2 (germline): SGHNT, YENEEA. This CDR3 is 16 amino acids long. Trimming left V 5 bases short and J 4 bases short, with 20 bases between. The sample was CD4+ T cells sorted from PBMCs, taken 15 days after the yellow fever booster vaccination. The receptor was derived from a man in his late teens or twenties who received the YFV17D yellow fever vaccine. The chain joins TRBV11-3 to TRBJ2-5; a possible D gene is TRBD1 (6 bases). The CDR3 DNA follows: TGTGCCAGCAGCCCATATCCACAGGGTGGGCGAGAGACCCAGTACTTC. It is translated as CASSPYPQGGRETQYF.